This T cell receptor (beta chain) is drawn from a study of cytomegalovirus exposure and HLA in healthy donors. Of note for this clone: Its antigen remains unknown.

The PCR contained 60 Vbeta and 13 Jbeta primers. Sequencing used immunoSEQ multiplex PCR; TCRdb keeps in-frame clones, though not all of them. The sample holds about 140,000 clones, about four fifths seen once. The CDR3 has 11 residues. V lost 1 base, J lost 7 bases, and 7 bases lay in between. Per germline, CDR1 GTSNPN and CDR2 SVGIG (reference sequence). Study results and caveats: Analysis was carried out at a later point, and it linked a missense DCLRE1C variant to TCR beta V- and J-gene trimming. An Asian-associated ancestry cluster reportedly showed fewer N-insertions than the approximately 700-donor mean in a later analysis. Being indistinguishable, some V segments were excluded, TRBV6-2 and TRBV6-3 among them.

The source of this sequence is a male donor in good health and CMV-seronegative. This chain links TRBV30 with TRBJ1-2; D remains ambiguous. Source material: PBMCs. The CDR3 nucleotides are TGTGCCTGGAGTGATCGTATTGGCTACACCTTC. This encodes CAWSDRIGYTF. The entire variable domain, with the rest obtained from reference TRBV30 and TRBJ1-2, is as follows: SQTIHQWPATLVQPVGSPLSLECTVEGTSNPNLYWYRQAAGRGLQLLFYSVGIGQISSEVPQNLSASRPQDRQFILSSKKLLLSDSGFYLCAWSDRIGYTFGSGTRLTVV.